Shown below are 17 T cell receptor beta chains from a single sample sequenced in a study of blood T cell repertoires in COVID-19. TCRdb keeps only in-frame clones here, not all; method: immunoSEQ multiplex PCR. The sample includes about 210,000 clones, over 80% of them seen just once. Sequenced input: peripheral blood. These receptors all stem from a man between 60 and 70 years old with COVID-19, enrolled during active disease.

This clone was seen only once. The V and J genes are TRBV19 and TRBJ1-4, with 8 bases identical to TRBD1. V was clipped by 6 bases and J by 5 bases; unmatched bases: 8. CDR3 length: 15 residues. The germline CDR1 and CDR2 sequences are LNHDA and SQIVND (reference sequence). The CDR3: CASSKRGQGNEKLFF. The CDR3 DNA reads as TGTGCCAGTAGCAAACGCGGACAGGGAAATGAAAAACTGTTTTTT.

The chain joins TRBV6-2 or TRBV6-3 to TRBJ1-6, with a possible D match to TRBD1 (6 bases). Germline lookup yields CDR1 MNHEY and CDR2 SVGEGT. CDR3 length: 16 residues. Between the trimmed V and J ends, which lost 0 bases and 5 bases, there was a span of 11 bases. CDR3 coding DNA: TGTGCCAGCAGTTACTCGATAGACAGGAATAATTCACCCCTCCACTTT. Translating gives CASSYSIDRNNSPLHF.

The rearrangement uses TRBV21-1 and TRBJ1-2. TRBV21-1 is tagged as a pseudogene. The CDR3 is made up of 12 amino acids. Here the CDR3 reads CASSCRRSGYTF. CDR3 DNA: TGTGCCAGCAGCTGCCGACGGAGCGGCTACACCTTC.

This chain uses TRBV5-6 with TRBJ2-5; TRBD2 agrees at 7 bases. This CDR3 has 14 residues. The ends lost 6 bases at V and 3 bases at J; junction bases unmatched: 8. Germline-derived CDR1 and CDR2 are SGHDT and YYEEEE. The CDR3 region is CASTIAAGEETQYF. The CDR3 region has the DNA TGTGCCAGCACGATAGCCGCGGGGGAAGAGACCCAGTACTTC.

The rearrangement uses TRBV5-1 and TRBJ2-7; D is perhaps TRBD1 (6 bases). Germline V gene lookup returns CDR1 SGHRS and CDR2 YFSETQ. The CDR3 loop spans 14 amino acids. The germline V and J ends were trimmed by 2 bases and 3 bases, with 12 bases remaining between them. CDR3 nucleotides: TGCGCCAGCAGCTTAAAGGGGGTACGCTACGAGCAGTACTTC. It is translated as CASSLKGVRYEQYF.

This sequence joins TRBV5-1 and TRBJ1-3; TRBD1 might be the D (5 bases). Germline CDR1 reads SGHRS; CDR2 reads YFSETQ. The V and J ends lost 4 bases and 0 bases respectively, with 8 bases between them. The CDR3 runs 14 residues. Here the CDR3 DNA reads TGCGCCAGCAGCGTGGACAACTCTGGAAACACCATATATTTT. Translated: CASSVDNSGNTIYF.

This rearrangement joins TRBV27 to TRBJ2-1; TRBD1 is a possible D gene (6 bases). This CDR3 spans 14 amino acids. Germline loops: CDR1 MNHEY, CDR2 SMNVEV (reference sequence). The germline V and J ends were trimmed by 5 bases and 8 bases, with 16 bases remaining between them. The CDR3: CASSTYAHRDEQFF. CDR3 coding DNA: TGTGCCAGCAGTACCTACGCCCACAGGGATGAGCAGTTCTTC.

The chain is built from TRBV4-3 and TRBJ1-2; the match to TRBD1 covers 9 bases. V trimming: 4 bases; J trimming: 7 bases; junction bases outside the gene matches: 10. From germline, CDR1 is LGHNA and CDR2 YSLEER. CDR3 size: 15 residues. The CDR3: CASSPLDRGVSGYTF. The DNA for the CDR3 is TGCGCCAGCAGCCCTCTCGACAGGGGGGTTAGTGGCTACACCTTC.

The chain recombines TRBV10-3 with TRBJ1-4, with TRBD1 matching over 9 bases. The CDR3 loop spans 16 amino acids. Germline CDR1 and CDR2: ENHRY and SYGVKD. V gave up 6 bases and J gave up 8 bases; unmatched junction bases: 13. The chain's CDR3 is CAISSPGGTGIEKLFF. CDR3 nucleotide sequence: TGTGCCATCAGCTCCCCGGGGGGGACAGGGATCGAAAAACTGTTTTTT.

This chain joins TRBV7-2 and TRBJ1-6; D is ambiguous. Trimming cost V 4 bases and J 13 bases, with 14 bases left between them. The germline CDR1 and CDR2 sequences are SGHTA and FQGNSA. CDR3 length: 13 amino acids. CDR3 sequence reads: CASSSEGPNPLHF. The CDR3, as DNA: TGTGCCAGCAGCTCAGAGGGCCCCAATCCCCTCCACTTT. Based on the CDR3 plus reference TRBV7-2 and TRBJ1-6, the full variable domain is GAGVSQSPSNKVTEKGKDVELRCDPISGHTALYWYRQSLGQGLEFLIYFQGNSAPDKSGLPSDRFSAERTGGSVSTLTIQRTQQEDSAVYLCASSSEGPNPLHFGNGTRLTVT.

This chain joins TRBV7-2 and TRBJ1-5; perhaps TRBD1 as D (6 bases). Trimming stripped 5 bases from V and 6 bases from J, with 14 bases between. The germline V gene encodes CDR1 SGHTA and CDR2 FQGNSA. This CDR3 comprises 14 residues. Here the CDR3 reads CASSHPGDRQPQHF. Here the CDR3 DNA reads TGTGCCAGCAGCCATCCAGGGGATCGTCAGCCCCAGCATTTT.

The chain is built from TRBV4-1 and TRBJ2-7, with 7 bases fitting TRBD1. This CDR3 region has 14 residues. Trimming cost V 2 bases and J 3 bases; bases outside gene matches: 4. CDR1 MGHRA and CDR2 YSYEKL come from the germline V gene. Here the CDR3 reads CASSQPQGDYEQYF. CDR3 bases: TGCGCCAGCAGCCAACCCCAGGGGGACTACGAGCAGTACTTC.

V is TRBV18 and J is TRBJ1-2; TRBD1 agrees at 7 bases. J was trimmed by 8 bases and V by 8 bases; bases with no gene match: 14. Germline V CDR1 and CDR2: KGHSH, LQKENI. The CDR3 consists of 14 residues. For the CDR3, the DNA is TGTGCCAGCGCAGAGACAGGGTTCGAGAGAGGCTACACCTTC. It codes for CASAETGFERGYTF. Variable domain in full (rest from reference TRBV18 and TRBJ1-2): NAGVMQNPRHLVRRRGQEARLRCSPMKGHSHVYWYRQLPEEGLKFMVYLQKENIIDESGMPKERFSAEFPKEGPSILRIQQVVRGDSAAYFCASAETGFERGYTFGSGTRLTVV.

The gene calls are TRBV19 and TRBJ1-2, with TRBD1 matching over 7 bases. Germline trimming cut 3 bases from V and 4 bases from J; bases unmatched to any gene: 5. Germline values: CDR1 LNHDA, CDR2 SQIVND (reference sequence). The CDR3 spans 14 residues. CDR3 nucleotides: TGTGCCAGTAGTATTGAAGGGGGCGTCTATGGCTACACCTTC. This encodes CASSIEGGVYGYTF.

The CDR3 nucleotides read TGTGCCAGCAGCGCACAGGGAACCGGGGAGCTGTTTTTT. Translation: CASSAQGTGELFF. The chain links TRBV2 to TRBJ2-2; tentative D call: TRBD1 (6 bases). In germline, CDR1 is SNHLY, CDR2 FYNNEI. V dropped 6 bases and J dropped 5 bases, with 10 bases sitting between them. CDR3 length: 13 amino acids.

This sequence joins TRBV9 and TRBJ1-2; no firm D call. Germline V CDR1 and CDR2: SGDLS, YYNGEE. The CDR3 has 12 amino acids. Trimming removed 1 base from V and 6 bases from J, with 7 bases in between. The CDR3 DNA reads as TGTGCCAGCAGCGTATCGGGAGATGGCTACACCTTC. It yields the protein CASSVSGDGYTF.

This chain connects TRBV7-8 to TRBJ2-7; TRBD1 aligns across 8 bases. This CDR3 has 17 residues. Germline-derived CDR1 and CDR2 are SGHVS and FQNEAQ. Trimming at V came to 0 bases and at J to 0 bases, leaving 7 bases not matched to a gene. CDR3 bases: TGTGCCAGCAGCTTAGCTCTGGGACAGGCGAGCTCCTACGAGCAGTACTTC. Translated, it gives CASSLALGQASSYEQYF.